A selection of T cell receptor beta chains follows, all from one sample in a study of post-analysis software for immune sequencing data. TCRdb called the PCR reads again in MiXCR, with one record for every CDR3 protein. The repertoire includes some 260,000 distinct CDR3 sequences, approximately 34% of them detected once, and less than 6% sits in the top ten. The sample was blood. The source is a girl between 5 and 17 years old with multiple sclerosis. Both conserved end residues are part of each CDR3. The order of the fields is CDR3 length, J gene, V gene, D gene, CDR3 protein. The D gene is left open where the match is weak.

>15|TRBJ2-5|TRBV29-1|TRBD2
CSTGLAGGTHETQYF
>13|TRBJ2-3|TRBV20-1|TRBD2
CSARDTSGITQYF
>16|TRBJ1-5|TRBV5-6|-
CANSVGGQPGPQPQHF
>16|TRBJ1-5|TRBV20-1|-
CSASVGAGATNQPQHF
>15|TRBJ1-1|TRBV5-1|-
CASSFGRIMNTEAFF
>13|TRBJ2-7|TRBV20-1|TRBD2
CSAELAGLDEQYF
>13|TRBJ1-2|TRBV20-1|-
CSASASARSGYTF
>15|-|TRBV5-1|TRBD2
CASSLERTSRETQYF
>17|TRBJ2-6|TRBV5-1|TRBD1
CASSLERTGSGANVLTF
>15|TRBJ2-1|TRBV6-5|-
CASSYLGGTYNEQFF